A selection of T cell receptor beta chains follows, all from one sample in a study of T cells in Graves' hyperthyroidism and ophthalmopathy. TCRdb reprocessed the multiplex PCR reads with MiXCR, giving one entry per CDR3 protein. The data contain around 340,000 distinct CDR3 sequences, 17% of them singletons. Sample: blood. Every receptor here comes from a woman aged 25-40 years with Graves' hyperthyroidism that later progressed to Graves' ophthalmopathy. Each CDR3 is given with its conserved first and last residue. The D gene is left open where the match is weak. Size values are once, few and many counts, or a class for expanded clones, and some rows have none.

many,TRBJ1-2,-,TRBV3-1,CASSQTLTTEGYTF,TGTGCCAGCAGCCAGACCCTCACTACAGAGGGCTACACCTTC
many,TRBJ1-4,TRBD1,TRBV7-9,CASSLWTGGRNNEKLFF,TGTGCCAGCAGCTTGTGGACAGGGGGCAGGAATAATGAAAAACTGTTTTTT
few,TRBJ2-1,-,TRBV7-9,CASSPHSDEQFF,TGTGCCAGCAGCCCCCATAGCGATGAGCAGTTCTTC
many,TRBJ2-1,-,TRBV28,CASSLPGRGNEQFF,TGTGCCAGCAGTCTCCCCGGTCGGGGGAATGAGCAGTTCTTC
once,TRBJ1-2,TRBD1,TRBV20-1,CRTGQPNYGYTF,TGCAGGACGGGACAGCCTAACTATGGCTACACCTTC
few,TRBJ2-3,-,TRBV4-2,CASSQGKAPDTQYF,TGTGCCAGCAGCCAAGGGAAAGCTCCGGATACGCAGTATTTT
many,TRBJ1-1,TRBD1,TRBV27,CASSSQGAGEAFF,TGTGCCAGCAGTTCCCAGGGGGCTGGTGAAGCTTTCTTT
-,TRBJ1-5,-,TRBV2,CASSERRGEGNQPQHF,TGTGCCAGCAGTGAACGAAGGGGGGAGGGCAATCAGCCCCAGCATTTT
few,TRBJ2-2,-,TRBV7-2,CASSHGQNTGELFF,TGTGCCAGCAGCCACGGACAGAACACCGGGGAGCTGTTTTTT
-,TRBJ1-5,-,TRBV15,CATSRVGASNQPQHF,TGTGCCACCAGCAGAGTGGGGGCGAGCAATCAGCCCCAGCATTTT
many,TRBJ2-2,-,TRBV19,CASSITGDTGELFF,TGTGCCAGTAGTATTACAGGAGACACCGGGGAGCTGTTTTTT
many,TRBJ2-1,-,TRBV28,CASLQGTYNEQFF,TGTGCCAGCCTACAGGGAACATACAATGAGCAGTTCTTC
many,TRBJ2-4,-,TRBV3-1,CASSQADDIQYF,TGTGCCAGCAGCCAAGCGGACGACATTCAGTACTTC
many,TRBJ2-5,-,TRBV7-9,CASSSTGRRETQYF,TGTGCCAGCAGCTCCACAGGGAGGCGAGAGACCCAGTACTTC
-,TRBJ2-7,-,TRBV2,CASSGQVGSYEQYF,TGTGCCAGCAGTGGACAGGTGGGTTCCTACGAGCAGTACTTC
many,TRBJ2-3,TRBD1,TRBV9,CASSAGQATSTDTQYF,TGTGCCAGCAGCGCTGGACAGGCCACTAGCACAGATACGCAGTATTTT
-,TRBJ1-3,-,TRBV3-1,CASSQGSLRDSGNTIYF,TGTGCCAGCAGCCAAGGTTCCTTGCGAGACTCTGGAAACACCATATATTTT
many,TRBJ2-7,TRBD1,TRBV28,CASSPGYSGGWEEQYF,TGTGCCAGCAGTCCCGGATACTCAGGGGGCTGGGAAGAGCAGTACTTC
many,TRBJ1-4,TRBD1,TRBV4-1,CASSQQEGQGDEKLFF,TGCGCCAGCAGCCAACAAGAAGGACAGGGCGACGAAAAACTGTTTTTT
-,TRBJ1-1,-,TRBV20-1,CSARDFLAGNTEAFF,TGCAGTGCTAGAGATTTTCTGGCCGGGAACACTGAAGCTTTCTTT
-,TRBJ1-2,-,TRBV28,CASSLIRQNGYTF,TGTGCCAGCAGTTTGATCCGGCAGAATGGCTACACCTTC
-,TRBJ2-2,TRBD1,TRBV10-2,CASSEFLGGTGSTGELFF,TGCGCCAGCAGTGAGTTTCTCGGCGGGACAGGATCCACCGGGGAGCTGTTTTTT
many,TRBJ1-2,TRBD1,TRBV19,CASSTNGEGQFGYTF,TGTGCCAGTAGTACCAACGGAGAGGGACAGTTCGGCTACACCTTC
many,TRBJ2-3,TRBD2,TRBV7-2,CASSPAGGRRDTQYF,TGTGCCAGCAGCCCAGCGGGAGGGCGACGGGATACGCAGTATTTT